This T cell receptor (beta chain) was recovered during a study of control samples from healthy donors and cancer patients. Using immunoSEQ multiplex PCR, the repertoire was profiled, and TCRdb retains in-frame clones only, with some absent. The sample holds around 30,000 clones, roughly 85% seen once. There are 16 residues in the CDR3. Germline V gene lookup returns CDR1 SEHNR and CDR2 FQNEAQ (reference sequence). Deletions cut 3 bases from V and 1 base from J, with 15 bases between. The V gene is TRBV7-9, the J gene TRBJ2-5, with D perhaps given as TRBD1 or TRBD2 (5 bases each). Sample: PBMCs. The receptor was derived from a woman aged 55-69 years with head and neck cancer. The CDR3 DNA is TGTGCCAGCAGCTTTCCGGGACGGAGGATCCAAGAGACCCAGTACTTC. Translation: CASSFPGRRIQETQYF.